These 20 T cell receptor beta chains were all obtained from the same sample, sequenced in a study of blood T cell repertoires in COVID-19. Sequencing used immunoSEQ multiplex PCR; TCRdb keeps in-frame clones, though not all of them. The table has under 55,000 clones, 79% seen once. Sequencing used peripheral blood. These receptors were taken from a man aged 70-80 years with acute or convalescent COVID-19.

The chain is built from TRBV29-1 and TRBJ2-5; 7 bases align to TRBD1. Per the germline V gene, CDR1 is SQVTM and CDR2 is ANQGSEA. This CDR3 is 13 amino acids long. The V segment lost 3 bases and the J segment 1 base; nucleotides outside the gene matches: 2. The CDR3 reads CSVDRDSQETQYF. CDR3 DNA: TGCAGCGTTGACAGGGACAGCCAAGAGACCCAGTACTTC.

This chain joins TRBV15 and TRBJ2-2, with 8 bases identical to TRBD2. Germline V gives CDR1 LNHNV, CDR2 YYDKDF (reference sequence). Trimming at V came to 9 bases and at J to 5 bases, leaving 5 bases not matched to a gene. CDR3 length equals 13 residues. The CDR3, as DNA: TGTGCCACGCGGGGGGTATATACCGGGGAGCTGTTTTTT. It encodes CATRGVYTGELFF.

CDR3 in amino acids: CASSYGGAVYEQYF. For the CDR3, the DNA is TGTGCCAGCAGTTATGGAGGGGCCGTCTACGAGCAGTACTTC. The chain couples TRBV6-5 to TRBJ2-7, with a possible D match to TRBD2 (6 bases). Germline loops: CDR1 MNHEY, CDR2 SVGAGI. V lost 3 bases, J lost 3 bases, and 12 bases lay in between. The CDR3 loop spans 14 amino acids.

There are a few counts of this clone. This chain joins TRBV6-5 and TRBJ2-4, with a weak D call TRBD1 (5 bases). The CDR3 has 13 residues. Germline V gene sequence: CDR1 MNHEY, CDR2 SVGAGI. V gave up 6 bases and J gave up 2 bases, with 8 bases separating them. This CDR3 is CASRQGSKNIQYF. The DNA of the CDR3 is TGTGCCAGCAGGCAGGGATCCAAAAACATTCAGTACTTC.

The rearrangement links TRBV19 to TRBJ1-5; D ambiguous. The CDR3 totals 13 residues. CDR1 and CDR2 from the germline V gene are LNHDA and SQIVND (reference sequence). Trimming took 3 bases from V and 6 from J, leaving 9 bases between them. CDR3 sequence (DNA): TGTGCCAGTAGTATTGAGGGTCCTCAGCCCCAGCATTTT. Translated: CASSIEGPQPQHF. Filled out from reference TRBV19 and TRBJ1-5, the complete variable domain reads DGGITQSPKYLFRKEGQNVTLSCEQNLNHDAMYWYRQDPGQGLRLIYYSQIVNDFQKGDIAEGYSVSREKKESFPLTVTSAQKNPTAFYLCASSIEGPQPQHFGDGTRLSIL.

The chain links TRBV5-4 to TRBJ2-1; tentatively, D is TRBD2 (5 bases). The CDR3 is made up of 14 amino acids. Germline V CDR1 and CDR2: SGHNT, YYREEE (reference sequence). The ends were cut back, 0 bases at V and 4 bases at J, with 8 bases in the middle. The CDR3 spells CASSLDGGYNEQFF. Here the CDR3 DNA reads TGTGCCAGCAGCTTGGACGGAGGATACAATGAGCAGTTCTTC. Supplemented by reference TRBV5-4 and TRBJ2-1, the full variable domain reads ETGVTQSPTHLIKTRGQQVTLRCSSQSGHNTVSWYQQALGQGPQFIFQYYREEENGRGNFPPRFSGLQFPNYSSELNVNALELDDSALYLCASSLDGGYNEQFFGPGTRLTVL.

The rearrangement links TRBV19 to TRBJ1-2, with D possibly TRBD1 on 6 matching bases. The CDR3 is 13 amino acids. Trimming shortened V by 3 bases and J by 3 bases, and 8 bases separated the two germline ends. Germline-derived CDR1 and CDR2 are LNHDA and SQIVND (reference sequence). The CDR3 nucleotides read TGTGCCAGTAGTATGGCAGGGGACTATGGCTACACCTTC. It yields the protein CASSMAGDYGYTF.

The rearrangement links TRBV6-2 or TRBV6-3 to TRBJ1-2, with TRBD1 as a possible D gene (5 bases). The CDR3 extends over 13 amino acids. Germline CDR1 MNHEY, CDR2 SVGEGT. With 6 bases removed from V and 9 bases from J, the gap between germline ends came to 17 bases. CDR3 loop: CASSPQSGVSYTF. The DNA for the CDR3 is TGTGCCAGCAGCCCTCAGTCGGGGGTTAGCTACACCTTC.

Concerning this clone itself: This may come from a read error, since a much larger clone is one base off. This CDR3 is also generated by other DNA sequences in the sample. The chain recombines TRBV28 with TRBJ2-5, with D possibly being TRBD2 (5 bases). The CDR3 runs to 17 residues. The germline gives CDR1 MDHEN, CDR2 SYDVKM. The CDR3 DNA reads as TGTCCCAGCGGCACGCCGGGCCCGAGGGCCCGACGGGAGACCCAGTACTTC. The encoded protein is CPSGTPGPRARRETQYF.

The chain recombines TRBV19 with TRBJ2-1, with a possible D match to TRBD1 (6 bases). The CDR3 has 15 residues. The ends were cut back, 4 bases at V and 10 bases at J, with 20 bases in the middle. Germline V gives CDR1 LNHDA, CDR2 SQIVND (reference sequence). The CDR3 sequence is CASSTPRGGLNEQFF. The CDR3 nucleotides are TGTGCCAGTAGTACCCCTCGAGGGGGTTTGAACGAGCAGTTCTTC.

V is TRBV12-3 or TRBV12-4 and J is TRBJ1-1, with D uncertain. This CDR3 spans 13 amino acids. V was pared by 3 bases and J by 1 base, with 6 bases between. The CDR3 loop reads CASSLRQNTEAFF. CDR3 nucleotides: TGTGCCAGCAGTTTGCGGCAGAACACTGAAGCTTTCTTT.

The chain recombines TRBV11-1 with TRBJ2-3, with 7 bases matching TRBD1. Germline V gene sequence: CDR1 SGHAT, CDR2 FQDESV (reference sequence). The CDR3 spans 16 residues. The V segment lost 3 bases and the J segment 0 bases; nucleotides outside the gene matches: 6. The CDR3 is CASSFSWTGSTDTQYF. CDR3 DNA sequence: TGTGCCAGCAGCTTTTCGTGGACAGGAAGCACAGATACGCAGTATTTT.

The chain links TRBV6-2 or TRBV6-3 to TRBJ2-1, with no clear D. V lost 6 bases and J lost 6, with 6 bases in between. CDR3 length: 11 amino acids. Germline V gene sequence: CDR1 MNHEY, CDR2 SVGEGT. CDR3 sequence reads: CASSRANEQFF. In DNA, the CDR3 is TGTGCCAGCAGCCGGGCCAATGAGCAGTTCTTC.

The J gene is TRBJ2-2, the V gene TRBV4-1, with TRBD2 matching 7 bases. The germline gives CDR1 MGHRA, CDR2 YSYEKL. The CDR3 extends over 17 amino acids. Trimming at V came to 1 base and at J to 4 bases, leaving 9 bases not matched to a gene. The CDR3 loop is CASSQGEGYRATGELFF. For the CDR3, the DNA is TGCGCCAGCAGCCAAGGGGAGGGGTATCGAGCCACCGGGGAGCTGTTTTTT.

The chain recombines TRBV11-2 with TRBJ2-1, with 8 bases aligning to TRBD1. Germline V gene lookup returns CDR1 SGHAT and CDR2 FQNNGV. This CDR3 region has 15 residues. V shed 5 bases and J 2 bases; nucleotides not matched to a gene: 5. The CDR3 DNA sequence: TGTGCCAGCAGCCCCGACAGGGGCCCCTACAATGAGCAGTTCTTC. Translating it yields CASSPDRGPYNEQFF. The whole variable domain, filled in from reference TRBV11-2 and TRBJ2-1, reads EAGVAQSPRYKIIEKRQSVAFWCNPISGHATLYWYQQILGQGPKLLIQFQNNGVVDDSQLPKDRFSAERLKGVDSTLKIQPAKLEDSAVYLCASSPDRGPYNEQFFGPGTRLTVL.

The chain combines TRBV28 with TRBJ2-5, with TRBD1 identical over 8 bases. The CDR3 loop spans 14 amino acids. Trimming at V came to 4 bases and at J to 5 bases, leaving 6 bases not matched to a gene. Germline CDR1 and CDR2: MDHEN and SYDVKM. The CDR3 reads CASSYQGAKETQYF. In DNA form, the CDR3 reads TGTGCCAGCAGTTACCAGGGGGCGAAGGAGACCCAGTACTTC. The whole variable domain, filled in from reference TRBV28 and TRBJ2-5, reads DVKVTQSSRYLVKRTGEKVFLECVQDMDHENMFWYRQDPGLGLRLIYFSYDVKMKEKGDIPEGYSVSREKKERFSLILESASTNQTSMYLCASSYQGAKETQYFGPGTRLLVL.

The genes are TRBV7-9 and TRBJ2-5; TRBD2 matches at 10 bases. V shed 5 bases, J shed 0 bases, and the junction held 6 bases outside the gene matches. The CDR3 totals 16 residues. Germline CDR1 reads SEHNR; CDR2 reads FQNEAQ (reference sequence). The DNA for the CDR3 is TGTGCCAGCAGCCCCGGACTAGCGGAAAACCAAGAGACCCAGTACTTC. Its translation is CASSPGLAENQETQYF. The full variable domain, with the rest looked up from reference TRBV7-9 and TRBJ2-5, is DTGVSQNPRHKITKRGQNVTFRCDPISEHNRLYWYRQTLGQGPEFLTYFQNEAQLEKSRLLSDRFSAERPKGSFSTLEIQRTEQGDSAMYLCASSPGLAENQETQYFGPGTRLLVL.

A single count supports this clone. The V and J genes are TRBV3-1 (or the pseudogene TRBV3-2) and TRBJ2-3, with 7 bases identical to TRBD2. Per the germline V gene, CDR1 is LGHDT and CDR2 is YNNKEL (reference sequence). The CDR3 totals 16 residues. V was clipped by 1 base and J by 3 bases; unmatched bases: 7. CDR3 bases: TGTGCCAGCAGCCAAGGGGCGGGAGTTGGGACAGATACGCAGTATTTT. Its protein is CASSQGAGVGTDTQYF.

The table lists this clone with a few counts. The genes are TRBV2 and TRBJ1-3; D is possibly TRBD1 (6 bases). The CDR3 consists of 19 residues. The germline V and J ends were trimmed by 6 bases and 4 bases, with 28 bases remaining between them. Germline CDR1 SNHLY, CDR2 FYNNEI. DNA for the CDR3: TGTGCCAGCAGCCCCTGGGGGCCAAGGGGGTTCACAAGAGGAAACACCATATATTTT. Protein: CASSPWGPRGFTRGNTIYF.

The rearrangement links TRBV7-8 to TRBJ1-6; the match to TRBD1 covers 7 bases. This CDR3 has 14 amino acids. Per the germline V gene, CDR1 is SGHVS and CDR2 is FQNEAQ. Unmatched junction bases numbered 6, after V lost 7 bases and J lost 6 bases. CDR3 nucleotide sequence: TGTGCCAGCACCGAGACAGGGATTAATTCACCCCTCCACTTT. Translation gives CASTETGINSPLHF. Filled out from reference TRBV7-8 and TRBJ1-6, the complete variable domain reads GAGVSQSPRYKVAKRGQDVALRCDPISGHVSLFWYQQALGQGPEFLTYFQNEAQLDKSGLPSDRFFAERPEGSVSTLKIQRTQQEDSAVYLCASTETGINSPLHFGNGTRLTVT.